Shown below are 26 T cell receptor beta chains from a single sample sequenced in a study of neoadjuvant anti-PD-1 for oral cavity cancer. Specified time point: after neoadjuvant nivolumab, at surgical resection. Sequencing used immunoSEQ multiplex PCR; TCRdb keeps in-frame clones, though not all of them. The table shows around 8,900 clones, with 70% occurring only once. Sequences were derived from PBMCs, sampled after nivolumab (anti-PD-1) treatment. The source of these receptors is a person aged 35 to 85 with oral cavity squamous cell carcinoma.

The chain links TRBV5-5 to TRBJ1-1; D call uncertain. The CDR3 length is 15 residues. Per the germline V gene, CDR1 is SGHKS and CDR2 is YYEKEE (reference sequence). The V and J ends lost 4 bases and 3 bases respectively, with 16 bases between them. The CDR3 sequence: CASSAQIVRHTEAFF. The CDR3 DNA follows: TGTGCCAGCAGCGCTCAAATCGTGAGACACACTGAAGCTTTCTTT.

On this clone itself: The same CDR3 arises from other DNA sequences in this sample as well. V is TRBV15 and J is TRBJ2-7; TRBD1 matches at 9 bases. Germline V CDR1 and CDR2: LNHNV, YYDKDF (reference sequence). The CDR3 length is 13 residues. After removal of 3 bases from V and 3 bases from J, the junction contained 0 bases not matched to a gene. CDR3 coding DNA: TGTGCCACCAGCAGGGACAGGGGCTACGAGCAGTACTTC. Its protein product is CATSRDRGYEQYF.

The chain couples TRBV4-3 to TRBJ2-1; TRBD2 agrees at 8 bases. The CDR3 contains 17 residues. Germline lookup yields CDR1 LGHNA and CDR2 YSLEER. The J segment lost 5 bases and the V segment lost 0 bases, leaving 9 bases of the junction unmatched. CDR3: CASSQDSGTIIHNEQFF. In DNA, the CDR3 is TGCGCCAGCAGCCAAGATAGCGGGACAATAATTCACAATGAGCAGTTCTTC.

The chain carries TRBV4-3 and TRBJ1-5, with D possibly being TRBD1 (5 bases). Germline values: CDR1 LGHNA, CDR2 YSLEER. With 1 base removed from V and 5 bases from J, the gap between germline ends came to 6 bases. This CDR3 region has 13 residues. The CDR3 DNA is TGCGCCAGCAGCCAAGGGGGGGATCAGCCCCAGCATTTT. It is translated as CASSQGGDQPQHF.

This sequence joins TRBV6-1 and TRBJ1-1; D is possibly TRBD1 (6 bases). The CDR3 is 13 amino acids. V lost 7 bases and J 5 bases, leaving 14 bases between the germline ends. Per germline, CDR1 MNHNS and CDR2 SASEGT. This CDR3 is CASTQRGVTEAFF. Written as DNA, the CDR3 is TGTGCCAGCACTCAAAGGGGGGTGACTGAAGCTTTCTTT.

The CDR3 loop is CASSQQGTLNTEAFF. The CDR3 DNA reads TGTGCCAGCAGCCAACAGGGGACACTGAACACTGAAGCTTTCTTT. The chain combines TRBV7-3 with TRBJ1-1, with TRBD1 matching 7 bases. The CDR3 totals 15 residues. With V trimmed by 5 bases and J by 0 bases, 6 bases remained unmatched. Germline CDR1 and CDR2: SGHTA and FQGTGA.

The rearrangement joins TRBV5-5 to TRBJ1-5, with TRBD1 as a possible D gene (5 bases). V lost 4 bases and J 6 bases, leaving 11 bases between the germline ends. CDR3 length: 13 residues. Germline values: CDR1 SGHKS, CDR2 YYEKEE (reference sequence). CDR3 bases: TGTGCCAGCAGCCCGGGGGTGGGTCAGCCCCAGCATTTT. This codes for CASSPGVGQPQHF.

V is TRBV6-5 and J is TRBJ1-5; possible D gene TRBD1, 6 bases. The CDR3 has 14 amino acids. Germline CDR1 is MNHEY and CDR2 is SVGAGI. The V gene lost 2 bases and the J gene lost 5 bases, with 10 bases spanning the gap. The CDR3 reads CASSYIQGHQPQHF. DNA for the CDR3: TGTGCCAGCAGTTACATACAGGGACATCAGCCCCAGCATTTT.

V is TRBV6-5 and J is TRBJ2-1; D is undetermined. V lost 6 bases, J lost 9 bases, and 12 bases lay in between. The CDR3 spans 12 residues. Per germline, CDR1 MNHEY and CDR2 SVGAGI. The CDR3 loop reads CASRKGMSEQFF. As DNA, the CDR3 is TGTGCCAGCAGAAAGGGTATGAGTGAGCAGTTCTTC.

This chain links TRBV19 with TRBJ2-7, with 8 nucleotides matching TRBD2. Germline V CDR1 and CDR2: LNHDA, SQIVND (reference sequence). Germline trimming cut 3 bases from V and 7 bases from J; bases unmatched to any gene: 8. The CDR3 is made up of 14 amino acids. CDR3 DNA: TGTGCCAGTAGTATTGGCGGGGGGCCGGGAGAGCAGTACTTC. This codes for CASSIGGGPGEQYF. Full variable domain (rest looked up from reference TRBV19 and TRBJ2-7): DGGITQSPKYLFRKEGQNVTLSCEQNLNHDAMYWYRQDPGQGLRLIYYSQIVNDFQKGDIAEGYSVSREKKESFPLTVTSAQKNPTAFYLCASSIGGGPGEQYFGPGTRLTVT.

V gene TRBV9 combines with J gene TRBJ2-3, with 12 nucleotides matching TRBD1. The ends lost 3 bases at V and 6 bases at J; junction bases unmatched: 5. Germline V gene lookup returns CDR1 SGDLS and CDR2 YYNGEE. The CDR3 is 15 amino acids. CDR3 sequence: CASSAGQGALDTQYF. In DNA form, the CDR3 reads TGTGCCAGCAGCGCGGGACAGGGGGCATTGGATACGCAGTATTTT.

The genes are TRBV5-1 and TRBJ2-1; a weak D match, TRBD2 (6 bases). Trimming pared 4 bases from V and 4 bases from J, leaving 21 bases between. Germline V gene lookup returns CDR1 SGHRS and CDR2 YFSETQ. CDR3 size: 17 residues. As DNA, the CDR3 is TGCGCCAGCAGCCCCCTCTCCGTAGGAGGGTTGTACAATGAGCAGTTCTTC. Translated, it gives CASSPLSVGGLYNEQFF.

This rearrangement joins TRBV7-8 to TRBJ2-2; D may correspond to TRBD1 or TRBD2 (5 bases each). The CDR3 has 11 amino acids. V gave up 10 bases and J gave up 8 bases, with 11 bases separating them. The germline V gene encodes CDR1 SGHVS and CDR2 FQNEAQ. CDR3 in DNA: TGTGCCATTGAGGGGTTGGGGGAGCTGTTTTTT. This encodes CAIEGLGELFF.

V and J are TRBV28 and TRBJ2-1; 11 bases agree with TRBD2. With 4 bases clipped from V and 6 bases from J, the junction kept 14 bases outside the gene matches. Germline V gives CDR1 MDHEN, CDR2 SYDVKM. There are 18 residues in the CDR3. The CDR3 here is CASSSPGLAAIISNEQFF. The CDR3 region has the DNA TGTGCCAGCAGTTCACCGGGACTAGCGGCGATAATCAGCAATGAGCAGTTCTTC. The full variable domain, its missing parts supplied by reference TRBV28 and TRBJ2-1, is DVKVTQSSRYLVKRTGEKVFLECVQDMDHENMFWYRQDPGLGLRLIYFSYDVKMKEKGDIPEGYSVSREKKERFSLILESASTNQTSMYLCASSSPGLAAIISNEQFFGPGTRLTVL.

This clone appeared a few times. The J gene is TRBJ2-4, the V gene TRBV4-1, with 13 bases fitting TRBD2. Germline loops: CDR1 MGHRA, CDR2 YSYEKL. The V and J ends lost 1 base and 0 bases, in that order; junction bases with no gene match: 3. This CDR3 comprises 18 residues. The CDR3, as DNA: TGCGCCAGCAGCCAAGGACTAGCGGGGGGCTTAGCCAAAAACATTCAGTACTTC. Its translation: CASSQGLAGGLAKNIQYF.

This chain links TRBV4-1 with TRBJ1-6; D is unresolved. The CDR3 has 17 amino acids. CDR1 MGHRA and CDR2 YSYEKL come from the germline V gene. Trimming shortened V by 1 base and J by 6 bases, and 16 bases separated the two germline ends. The CDR3 spells CASSQVLSREINSPLHF. The CDR3 bases are TGCGCCAGCAGCCAAGTATTGAGTCGGGAAATTAATTCACCCCTCCACTTT.

As DNA, the CDR3 is TGTGCCAGCAGCTTTTTGGTAGGGGACAGGGATACATATGGCTACACCTTC. Protein product: CASSFLVGDRDTYGYTF. This sequence joins TRBV7-8 and TRBJ1-2, with 9 bases lining up with TRBD1. CDR1 and CDR2 (germline): SGHVS, FQNEAQ. V shed 3 bases and J 5 bases; nucleotides not matched to a gene: 13. This CDR3 is 17 amino acids long.

This clone occurred a few times. The gene calls are TRBV10-3 and TRBJ1-6, with TRBD1 matching 9 bases. Germline V CDR1 and CDR2: ENHRY, SYGVKD. The CDR3 sequence is 12 residues long. V gave up 6 bases and J gave up 12 bases; unmatched junction bases: 3. CDR3 in DNA: TGTGCCATCAGGGCGACAGGGGGACCCCTCCACTTT. Its translation: CAIRATGGPLHF.

V usage is TRBV5-1 and J usage is TRBJ1-4, with 7 positions matching TRBD1. V trimming: 0 bases; J trimming: 7 bases; junction bases outside the gene matches: 6. The CDR3 runs 15 residues. Germline-derived CDR1 and CDR2 are SGHRS and YFSETQ. The CDR3 region has the DNA TGCGCCAGCAGCTTGGACAGGGGTTATGCTGAAAAACTGTTTTTT. It is translated as CASSLDRGYAEKLFF. The variable domain in full, with the rest retrieved from reference TRBV5-1 and TRBJ1-4, is KAGVTQTPRYLIKTRGQQVTLSCSPISGHRSVSWYQQTPGQGLQFLFEYFSETQRNKGNFPGRFSGRQFSNSRSEMNVSTLELGDSALYLCASSLDRGYAEKLFFGSGTQLSVL.

The genes are TRBV4-3 and TRBJ1-2, with a possible D match to TRBD1 (5 bases). CDR3 length: 18 residues. Germline loops: CDR1 LGHNA, CDR2 YSLEER. V dropped 0 bases and J dropped 1 base, with 18 bases sitting between them. This CDR3 reads CASSQEEGSFASNYGYTF. DNA for the CDR3: TGCGCCAGCAGCCAAGAAGAGGGGAGTTTCGCCAGTAACTATGGCTACACCTTC.

The chain links TRBV6-4 to TRBJ1-1, with TRBD1 matching 7 bases. V lost 7 bases and J lost 1; bases outside the gene matches: 6. Germline V gene lookup returns CDR1 MRHNA and CDR2 SNTAGT. The length of the CDR3 is 14 residues. CDR3 loop: CASKTGTANTEAFF. The DNA for the CDR3 is TGTGCCAGCAAAACCGGGACAGCGAACACTGAAGCTTTCTTT.

This clone appeared a single time. The V gene is TRBV10-1, the J gene TRBJ2-7; weak D call: TRBD2 (5 bases). This CDR3 contains 12 residues. V lost 6 bases and J 1 base, leaving 7 bases between the germline ends. CDR1 is WNHNN, CDR2 SYGVQD, per germline (reference sequence). CDR3 sequence reads: CASSSGSYEQYF. CDR3 in DNA: TGCGCCAGCAGCTCGGGGTCCTACGAGCAGTACTTC.

The chain combines TRBV5-6 with TRBJ2-1, with D perhaps TRBD1 or TRBD2 (6 bases each). Trimming took 3 bases from V and 6 from J, leaving 25 bases between them. This CDR3 contains 18 residues. Germline CDR1 and CDR2: SGHDT and YYEEEE. CDR3 sequence reads: CASSWLGSRGGSGNEQFF. Here the CDR3 DNA reads TGTGCCAGCAGCTGGTTGGGGTCTAGAGGGGGGTCGGGCAATGAGCAGTTCTTC.

This chain joins TRBV7-2 and TRBJ2-7, with D maybe TRBD2 (6 bases). Looked up from germline, CDR1 is SGHTA and CDR2 is FQGNSA. V was shortened by 0 bases and J by 6 bases, with 18 bases between the two germline ends. This CDR3 has 16 amino acids. This chain's CDR3 is CASSLAPRGNGGEQYF. The CDR3, as DNA: TGTGCCAGCAGCTTAGCCCCGCGGGGTAACGGGGGCGAGCAGTACTTC.

This chain links TRBV7-9 with TRBJ1-1, with no clear D. This CDR3 is 12 amino acids long. Trimming removed 1 base from V and 10 bases from J, with 10 bases in between. Germline CDR1 reads SEHNR; CDR2 reads FQNEAQ (reference sequence). The chain's CDR3 is CASSLVSGGAFF. CDR3 DNA: TGTGCCAGCAGCTTAGTTTCGGGAGGAGCTTTCTTT.

This chain links TRBV15 with TRBJ1-3; D uncertain. The CDR3 is 12 amino acids. Germline-derived CDR1 and CDR2 are LNHNV and YYDKDF (reference sequence). Trimming stripped 6 bases from V and 1 base from J, with 4 bases between. The chain's CDR3 is CATRQSGNTIYF. CDR3 DNA sequence: TGTGCCACCAGGCAGTCTGGAAACACCATATATTTT.